This TCR beta chain comes out of a study of blood T cell repertoires in COVID-19 (dated by TCRdb to the early 2020s). Describing the broader study: Collaborator samples came from the United States, Italy and Spain and covered acute and convalescent phases of COVID-19. The prospective study material was composed of cDNA or gDNA derived from T cells, B-cell-depleted T cells, or PBMCs. The dataset comprised deeply sampled blood TCRbeta repertoires from subjects exposed to, actively infected with, or recovered from COVID-19. The repertoires were released in a freely available public database meant as a resource for research on the immune response to SARS-CoV-2. Samples were obtained from the ongoing ImmuneRACE study (first 160 participants) and from 1,254 subjects provided by 6 global collaborators. Nearly every sample came with metadata listing a de-identified subject ID, COVID-19 status, age in years and sex. HLA class I and class II types, where available, came from metadata supplied by the sample provider rather than from assay-based typing.

Summary of the overall study and its limitations: How much clinical and demographic metadata was included differed by source and by participant, and the metadata was provided uncurated.

The immunoSEQ Assay, a bias-controlled multiplex PCR, was used to amplify TCRbeta CDR3 regions from genomic DNA. The paper's processing steps were these. The number of nucleated cells in each sample was estimated from the amplification of reference gene primers within the assay. Sequence reads were collapsed and filtered to measure the absolute abundance of every unique TCRbeta CDR3 rearrangement. For each sample, productive Simpson clonality was calculated as the square root of Simpson's diversity index over productive rearrangements. The source is immuneACCESS, and TCRdb retained only in-frame sequences with V and J called. Part of the clones is not carried over; for the studies checked, unresolved V genes explain less than half of this, and the remainder is unexplained. V, J and clone size are taken as reported in that table, and D and trimming were inferred from the DNA itself. The sample has a few hundred thousand clones on record, roughly 89% of them singletons. Jointly, the top ten make up 3.5% to 5.5% of the sample.

Samples from volunteer blood donors who had recovered from COVID-19 were contributed by a second Seattle source. Each collaborating institution followed its own protocols to collect whole blood in K2EDTA tubes. For TCRbeta analysis, collaborator samples were shipped as frozen whole blood, as isolated PBMCs, or as DNA extracted from either sample type. Relative to germline, V is 5 bases shorter and J is 8 bases shorter, with 12 bases between their ends. The CDR3 has 12 amino acids, counting the end cysteine and phenylalanine. Solely the CDR3 DNA is kept, with 36 bases framed from the first base. In the germline V gene, CDR1 corresponds to SGHNT and CDR2 to YENEEA. As for this clone: The specificity of this receptor is unknown. Base qualities are missing; no much larger clone stands one base away.

The material sequenced was peripheral blood. The sequence joins TRBV11-3 to TRBJ1-2; D gene: possibly TRBD1, on 6 matching bases. The clonotype comes from a woman aged 40 to 50 who had recovered from COVID-19. The nucleotides read TGTGCCAGCAGCCTGGACAGTCGAGGCTACACCTTC. Protein translation: CASSLDSRGYTF.